This TCR beta chain was profiled in a study of vaccination and CD4 T cells after COVID-19. The V gene end was trimmed by 4 bases and the J gene end by 2 bases; junction bases not matched to a gene: 4. The CDR3 consists of 14 residues. Germline V gene data show CDR1 as SGHRS and CDR2 as YFSETQ. The treatment was: approximately nine-day PBMC culture with coronavirus spike peptide pools or control peptides (ViraFEST assay). This clonotype has a handful of counts. The antigen is not known. An Oncomine TCR Beta short-read assay was used to sequence the DNA from cultured CD4+ T cells. TCRdb itself ran the PCR reads through MiXCR, one entry per CDR3 protein. The data show fewer than 15,000 distinct CDR3 sequences, more than 35% seen once.

J is TRBJ1-1 and V is TRBV5-1; 8 nucleotides align to TRBD1. The material sequenced was CD4+ T cells from blood, cultured in vitro, taken after SARS-CoV-2 vaccination. The receptor was derived from a human donor who had recovered from COVID-19. In DNA form, the CDR3 reads TGCGCCAGCAGCGGGACAGGCCGCAACACTGAAGCTTTCTTT. It is translated as CASSGTGRNTEAFF.